The present entry profiles one TCR beta chain with its context. The germline CDR1 and CDR2 sequences are SQVTM and ANQGSEA. V dropped 7 bases and J dropped 0 bases, with 15 bases sitting between them. This CDR3 is 14 amino acids long. Methods used by the authors: Reference gene primer amplification yielded estimated nucleated cell counts. Using immunoSEQ multiplex PCR, the repertoire was profiled, and TCRdb retains in-frame clones only, with some absent. V, J and clone size are taken as reported in that table, and D and trimming were inferred from the DNA itself. The table shows 150,000 or so clones, with 87% occurring only once. The data stem from a study of blood T cell repertoires in COVID-19. Across the whole study: Specimens from acute and convalescent COVID-19 originated in the United States, Italy and Spain. PBMCs, B-cell-depleted T cells, or T cells were the source of the cDNA or gDNA that made up the material.

The sequenced material came from peripheral blood. This TCR was recovered from a man of 80 years or more with acute or convalescent COVID-19. The genes are TRBV29-1 and TRBJ1-2; D remains unclear. CDR3 DNA: TGCAGCGCAACCTCGGGGTCCTCTAACTATGGCTACACCTTC. Amino acid sequence: CSATSGSSNYGYTF.